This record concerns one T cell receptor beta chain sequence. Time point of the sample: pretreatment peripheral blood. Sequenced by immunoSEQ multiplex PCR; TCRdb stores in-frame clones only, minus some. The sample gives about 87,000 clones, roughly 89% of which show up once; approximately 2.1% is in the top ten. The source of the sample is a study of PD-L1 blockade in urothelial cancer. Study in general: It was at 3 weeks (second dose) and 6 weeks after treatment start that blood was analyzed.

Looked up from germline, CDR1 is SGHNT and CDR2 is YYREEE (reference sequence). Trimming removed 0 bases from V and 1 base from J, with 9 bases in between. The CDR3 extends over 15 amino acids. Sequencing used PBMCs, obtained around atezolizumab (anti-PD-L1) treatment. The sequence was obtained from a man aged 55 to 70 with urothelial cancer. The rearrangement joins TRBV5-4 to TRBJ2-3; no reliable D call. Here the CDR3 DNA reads TGTGCCAGCAGCTTGGATCCGGTGGGCACAGATACGCAGTATTTT. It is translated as CASSLDPVGTDTQYF.